The sequence of this T cell receptor (beta chain) was determined in a study of shared clonotypes between healthy human individuals. Deep level was the assay's run setting. Assay used: immunoSEQ multiplex PCR; TCRdb lists only in-frame clones, some missing. The table records about half a million clones, more than 65% of them present only once. The length of the CDR3 is 13 residues. Germline CDR1 and CDR2: GTSNPN and SVGIG (reference sequence). V was shortened by 4 bases and J by 6 bases, with 15 bases between the two germline ends. General study results and limits: Blood was the sole source, and tissue repertoires probably differ.

A word on this clone: Its antigen remains unknown.

The chain employs TRBV30 and TRBJ1-1, with a tentative D call TRBD1 (5 bases). The source of this sequence is a woman in her thirties or forties in good health. Some clones in this sample may be carry-over from other donors' samples. The sequenced sample was PBMCs. Written as DNA, the CDR3 is TGTGCCTGGACTCCACGGGGGTGGGCTGAAGCTTTCTTT. Translation: CAWTPRGWAEAFF.